This T cell receptor (beta chain) was profiled in a study of shared T cell receptors in the human thymus. The table came from immunoSEQ multiplex PCR; TCRdb's copy has only in-frame clones and leaves some out. The sample lists about 380,000 clones, just under 95% occurring once. The germline V gene encodes CDR1 WNHNN and CDR2 SYGVQD (reference sequence). There are 17 residues in the CDR3. V was clipped by 6 bases and J by 3 bases; unmatched bases: 14. This sequence originates from a human donor. The sequenced sample consisted of thymocytes. The rearrangement joins TRBV10-1 to TRBJ2-1; 7 positions agree with TRBD2. The CDR3 loop reads CASRPLRTRPYYNEQFF. The CDR3 nucleotides read TGCGCCAGCAGACCTCTTCGGACTAGACCGTACTACAATGAGCAGTTCTTC.